This TCR beta chain emerged from a study of CD8+CD57+ T cells in acquired aplastic anemia. Individuals selected for sequencing had exhibited CD8+CD57+ cell expansion on flow cytometry. The template used for profiling TCR beta VDJ and CDR3 was genomic DNA. Using its own MiXCR run on the reads, TCRdb lists one record per CDR3 protein. The sample includes around 180,000 distinct CDR3 sequences, 45% to 60% of them seen just once. This CDR3 has 13 residues. CDR1 is SQVTM, CDR2 ANQGSEA, per germline. Trimming cost V 4 bases and J 2 bases, with 9 bases left between them. This TCR was recovered from a human donor with aplastic anemia. Source material: sorted CD4+, CD8+, or CD8+CD57+ T cells (not recorded which) from PBMCs. The chain carries TRBV29-1 and TRBJ2-1; a weak D match, TRBD1 (5 bases). CDR3 sequence: CSVATQAYNEQFF. DNA of the CDR3: TGCAGCGTTGCAACACAGGCCTACAATGAGCAGTTCTTC.